The T cell receptor beta chain described here comes from a study of PD-1 blockade in mismatch repair-deficient tumors. The CDR3 contains 14 residues. The ends were cut back, 6 bases at V and 4 bases at J, with 15 bases in the middle. Germline V lookup: CDR1 MNHNS, CDR2 SASEGT. Study outcomes and limitations: Tumor-resident clones, often undetectable pretreatment in blood, expanded then contracted after pembrolizumab.

Points on this clone: Its target is unknown.

Three pembrolizumab responders had their TCRs sequenced. Profiling relied on immunoSEQ multiplex PCR, and the TCRdb table lists in-frame clones only, not all of them. The table lists under 75,000 clones, about 91% of them singletons. This TCR was sampled from an adult with mismatch repair-deficient cancer. This specimen was peripheral blood, taken 52 weeks after starting pembrolizumab. This chain uses TRBV6-1 with TRBJ1-1; no definite D call. The CDR3 DNA follows: TGTGCCAGCAGCGGATGGAGACAAGGCACTGAAGCTTTCTTT. It is translated as CASSGWRQGTEAFF.